This passage covers 23 T cell receptor beta chains from one sample sequenced in a study of T cells in Graves' hyperthyroidism and ophthalmopathy. TCR beta CDR3 regions were amplified from RNA. A first-round RT-PCR of the TCR CDR3 used the HTBI primer set. A single record per CDR3 protein comes from TCRdb applying MiXCR to the multiplex PCR reads. The sample includes around 250,000 distinct CDR3 sequences, more than 12% of them seen just once. Sequencing used blood. The receptors shown here come from a woman aged 40 to 50 with Graves' hyperthyroidism that later progressed to Graves' ophthalmopathy.

Comments on this clonotype: A much bigger clone sits one base away, suggesting this may be a read error. No conserved phenylalanine or tryptophan ends this CDR3, so it is likely a read error. This chain links TRBV12-3 or TRBV12-4 with TRBJ2-7, with no clear D. The ends were cut back, 5 bases at V and 2 bases at J, with 13 bases in the middle. There are 14 residues in the CDR3. The CDR3 sequence: CASSPSARPYEQYL. DNA for the CDR3: TGTGCCAGCAGTCCTTCGGCGCGACCCTACGAGCAGTACCTC.

There are many counts of this clonotype. The chain joins TRBV2 to TRBJ2-1, with 7 bases identical to TRBD1. Germline V gene data show CDR1 as SNHLY and CDR2 as FYNNEI. The CDR3 spans 15 residues. V gave up 3 bases and J gave up 3 bases; unmatched junction bases: 5. The CDR3 is CASSDPRDSYNEQFF. The CDR3 DNA follows: TGTGCCAGCAGTGACCCCCGGGACAGCTACAATGAGCAGTTCTTC.

The table lists this clonotype with many counts. The chain recombines TRBV27 with TRBJ2-7, with D perhaps matching TRBD1 or TRBD2 (5 bases each). The CDR3 has 16 amino acids. Germline values: CDR1 MNHEY, CDR2 SMNVEV (reference sequence). Deletions cut 3 bases from V and 0 bases from J, with 15 bases between. The CDR3 sequence: CASSLAPGPSSYEQYF. The CDR3, as DNA: TGTGCCAGCAGTTTGGCTCCGGGACCAAGCTCCTACGAGCAGTACTTC.

This clonotype was detected ten times or more. The chain employs TRBV6-6 and TRBJ2-7; D unclear. The CDR3 runs 14 residues. Per the germline V gene, CDR1 is MNHNY and CDR2 is SVGAGI (reference sequence). V was pared by 2 bases and J by 3 bases, with 11 bases between. The DNA for the CDR3 is TGTGCCAGCAGTTACACATTGGACCTCTACGAGCAGTACTTC. Protein: CASSYTLDLYEQYF.

This clonotype was recorded once. This chain uses TRBV9 with TRBJ1-2; D is unclear. V was cut by 4 bases and J by 14 bases, with 21 bases left in between. Germline lookup yields CDR1 SGDLS and CDR2 YYNGEE. The CDR3 consists of 13 residues. CDR3 residues: CASSKSLTRKVTF. The CDR3, as DNA: TGTGCCAGCAGCAAGTCCCTTACCCGTAAGGTTACCTTC. The full variable domain, completed using reference TRBV9 and TRBJ1-2, is DSGVTQTPKHLITATGQRVTLRCSPRSGDLSVYWYQQSLDQGLQFLIQYYNGEERAKGNILERFSAQQFPDLHSELNLSSLELGDSALYFCASSKSLTRKVTFGSGTRLTVV.

This clonotype showed up many times. This chain connects TRBV4-1 to TRBJ2-3; D is unresolved. Trimming removed 3 bases at V and 0 bases at J, with 13 bases between. CDR3 length equals 16 residues. Germline lookup yields CDR1 MGHRA and CDR2 YSYEKL. In nucleotides, the CDR3 is TGCGCCAGCAGCCATCCTCTTCGCGGTAGCACAGATACGCAGTATTTT. Amino acids: CASSHPLRGSTDTQYF.

The V gene is TRBV28, the J gene TRBJ2-7; 7 bases map to TRBD1. With 5 bases clipped from V and 3 bases from J, the junction kept 10 bases outside the gene matches. CDR1 is MDHEN and CDR2 is SYDVKM in the germline V gene. This CDR3 region has 15 residues. The DNA of the CDR3 is TGTGCCAGCAGTCGCCTGGGGGACAGAGGCTACGAGCAGTACTTC. This sequence encodes CASSRLGDRGYEQYF.

This clonotype was seen many times. The V call is TRBV3-1, the J call TRBJ2-1; TRBD1 aligns across 8 bases. After removal of 4 bases from V and 0 bases from J, the junction contained 5 bases not matched to a gene. The CDR3 consists of 16 residues. Germline CDR1 is LGHDT and CDR2 is YNNKEL (reference sequence). The CDR3 here is CASSLHGQGSYNEQFF. The CDR3 coding sequence is TGTGCCAGCAGCCTCCACGGACAGGGCTCCTACAATGAGCAGTTCTTC.

This clonotype was recorded a few times. This chain links TRBV15 with TRBJ2-5, with TRBD2 matching over 10 bases. Unmatched junction bases numbered 10, after V lost 1 base and J lost 11 bases. This CDR3 region has 15 residues. The germline CDR1 and CDR2 sequences are LNHNV and YYDKDF (reference sequence). CDR3 sequence reads: CATSRGGTSGVRQYF. The CDR3 DNA sequence: TGTGCCACCAGCAGAGGCGGTACTAGCGGGGTTAGACAGTACTTC.

Ten or more counts support this clonotype. This rearrangement joins TRBV30 to TRBJ2-3; no clear D gene. V dropped 8 bases and J dropped 6 bases, with 12 bases sitting between them. Per germline, CDR1 GTSNPN and CDR2 SVGIG (reference sequence). The CDR3 length is 11 residues. The CDR3 nucleotides read TGTGCCAGAGGACCCGGGGATACGCAGTATTTT. Translated, it gives CARGPGDTQYF.

This clonotype was recorded many times. The chain links TRBV29-1 to TRBJ2-7, with D tentatively TRBD1 or TRBD2 (5 bases each). V was trimmed by 6 bases and J by 0 bases, leaving 12 bases between them. Per the germline V gene, CDR1 is SQVTM and CDR2 is ANQGSEA. This CDR3 is built from 13 residues. Here the CDR3 DNA reads TGCAGCGTGAACCGGGACGGCTCCTACGAGCAGTACTTC. It codes for CSVNRDGSYEQYF.

Concerning this clonotype: This may arise from a read error, as a much more abundant clone is one base away. The chain links TRBV30 to TRBJ2-5; D may be TRBD1 or TRBD2 (5 bases each). This CDR3 contains 14 residues. Germline CDR1 is GTSNPN and CDR2 is SVGIG (reference sequence). The CDR3 reads CAWSKGTMREIQYF. CDR3 bases: TGTGCCTGGAGTAAGGGGACCATGCGAGAGATCCAGTACTTC.

The table lists this clonotype with many counts. The chain is built from TRBV7-9 and TRBJ2-1, with a possible D match to TRBD1 (6 bases). CDR3 length: 12 amino acids. The germline V gene has CDR1 SEHNR and CDR2 FQNEAQ (reference sequence). Trimming stripped 3 bases from V and 7 bases from J, with 7 bases between. CDR3 residues: CASSLGANEQFF. Written as DNA, the CDR3 is TGTGCCAGCAGCTTGGGGGCTAATGAGCAGTTCTTC.

This clonotype was detected ten times or more. The rearrangement uses TRBV7-3 and TRBJ2-7; TRBD2 matches at 8 bases. The J segment lost 4 bases and the V segment lost 1 base, leaving 9 bases of the junction unmatched. The length of the CDR3 is 16 residues. Germline V lookup: CDR1 SGHTA, CDR2 FQGTGA. The CDR3 protein is CASSLRAGRALYEQYF. The CDR3 DNA is TGTGCCAGCAGCTTAAGGGCCGGGAGGGCCTTGTACGAGCAGTACTTC.

V is TRBV12-3 or TRBV12-4 and J is TRBJ1-4; D unclear. Trimming took off 3 bases at V and 8 bases at J, with 13 bases between the two ends. This CDR3 spans 14 amino acids. The CDR3, as DNA: TGTGCCAGCAGTTTTTCGGACGTCAGAGAAAAACTGTTTTTT. This sequence encodes CASSFSDVREKLFF.

This clonotype was observed many times. The rearrangement uses TRBV19 and TRBJ1-5; D ambiguous. CDR3 length: 15 amino acids. The ends were cut back, 3 bases at V and 2 bases at J, with 11 bases in the middle. Germline values: CDR1 LNHDA, CDR2 SQIVND (reference sequence). The CDR3 DNA reads as TGTGCCAGTAGTATTGTTTTGAGTGGCAATCAGCCCCAGCATTTT. As protein: CASSIVLSGNQPQHF.

This clonotype showed up many times. J is TRBJ2-3 and V is TRBV20-1, with TRBD2 matching 11 bases. After removal of 1 base from V and 6 bases from J, the junction contained 15 bases not matched to a gene. This CDR3 is built from 18 residues. CDR1 is DFQATT, CDR2 SNEGSKA, per germline (reference sequence). The CDR3 nucleotides are TGCAGTGCTAGAGGCCCGGGACTAGCGGACACCCTAGTCGATACGCAGTATTTT. Translated: CSARGPGLADTLVDTQYF.

The chain has TRBV27 and TRBJ2-2; D remains ambiguous. The CDR3 totals 15 residues. Germline V gene data show CDR1 as MNHEY and CDR2 as SMNVEV (reference sequence). Trimming removed 4 bases at V and 3 bases at J, with 12 bases between. In nucleotides, the CDR3 is TGTGCCAGCAGTTGGAGCCCCGTGCACACCGGGGAGCTGTTTTTT. It is translated as CASSWSPVHTGELFF.

This clonotype was seen repeatedly, ten times or more. The chain couples TRBV6-1 to TRBJ1-6, with D uncertain. Germline V gene lookup returns CDR1 MNHNS and CDR2 SASEGT. The CDR3 contains 15 residues. The ends were cut back, 6 bases at V and 10 bases at J, with 19 bases in the middle. CDR3 nucleotides: TGTGCCAGCAGACCGGACTTCGGGGTATACTCACCCCTCCACTTT. Translation gives CASRPDFGVYSPLHF.

In its sample, this clonotype was seen many times. The CDR3 DNA reads TGCAGTGCTAGGACCGGGAGCTGGACAGAGCAGTTCTTC. Its translation: CSARTGSWTEQFF. The chain links TRBV20-1 to TRBJ2-1; a possible D gene is TRBD2 (6 bases). Germline V gives CDR1 DFQATT, CDR2 SNEGSKA (reference sequence). This CDR3 comprises 13 residues. V was clipped by 3 bases and J by 10 bases, with 16 bases between them.

This clonotype was counted at least ten times. This chain uses TRBV7-3 with TRBJ2-2; D tentatively reads TRBD1 or TRBD2 (5 bases each). CDR1 is SGHTA and CDR2 is FQGTGA in the germline V gene. This CDR3 is built from 16 residues. Trimming pared 1 base from V and 1 base from J, leaving 10 bases between. The CDR3 here is CASSLMGTKNTGELFF. The CDR3, as DNA: TGTGCCAGCAGCTTAATGGGGACCAAGAACACCGGGGAGCTGTTTTTT.

This clonotype was recorded many times. V usage is TRBV9 and J usage is TRBJ2-1; unclear D gene. V lost 0 bases, J lost 6 bases, and 7 bases lay in between. This CDR3 region has 13 residues. Germline loops: CDR1 SGDLS, CDR2 YYNGEE. CDR3 loop: CASSVGWINEQFF. The CDR3 region has the DNA TGTGCCAGCAGCGTAGGATGGATCAATGAGCAGTTCTTC.

This clonotype has a count of ten or more. This sequence joins TRBV7-9 and TRBJ2-1; 12 nucleotides agree with TRBD2. The ends lost 4 bases at V and 6 bases at J; junction bases unmatched: 4. CDR3 size: 15 residues. CDR1 is SEHNR and CDR2 is FQNEAQ in the germline V gene (reference sequence). Here the CDR3 DNA reads TGTGCCAGCAGCTACCCGACTAGCGGGGGCAATGAGCAGTTCTTC. It translates to CASSYPTSGGNEQFF.